This T cell receptor (beta chain) originates from a study of graft-versus-host responses after intestinal transplantation. The method was immunoSEQ multiplex PCR; TCRdb's version includes in-frame clones alone and lacks a portion of them. The sample has about 85,000 clones; 75% to 90% are singletons. On this clone itself: Its antigen is not known.

The CDR3 sequence is 12 residues long. Looked up from germline, CDR1 is MGHRA and CDR2 is YSYEKL. Trimming removed 0 bases from V and 1 base from J, with 1 base in between. Findings and caveats of the study: Early after transplant, HvG clones declined as circulating GvH clones peaked. Some GvH clones appeared in ileal mucosa or blood before recipient bone marrow.

The sequence was obtained from a human donor who received an intestinal transplant. The rearrangement links TRBV4-1 to TRBJ2-7; D is unresolved. The sequencing here drew on unstimulated CD8+ T cells sorted from spleen or lymph node cells, taken before intestinal transplant. CDR3 DNA sequence: TGCGCCAGCAGCCAAGATTCCTACGAGCAGTACTTC. It translates to CASSQDSYEQYF.